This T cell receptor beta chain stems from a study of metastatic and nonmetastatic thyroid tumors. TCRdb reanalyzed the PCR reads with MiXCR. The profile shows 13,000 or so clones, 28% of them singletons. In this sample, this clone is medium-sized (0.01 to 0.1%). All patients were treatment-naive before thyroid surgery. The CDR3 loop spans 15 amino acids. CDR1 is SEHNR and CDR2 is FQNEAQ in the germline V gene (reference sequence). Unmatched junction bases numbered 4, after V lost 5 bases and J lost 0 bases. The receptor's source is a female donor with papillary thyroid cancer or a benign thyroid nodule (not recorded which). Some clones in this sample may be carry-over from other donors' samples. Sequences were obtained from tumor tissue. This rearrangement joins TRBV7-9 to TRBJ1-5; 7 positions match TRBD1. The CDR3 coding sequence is TGTGCCAGCAGCGGGACAGAATATAGCAATCAGCCCCAGCATTTT. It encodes CASSGTEYSNQPQHF.